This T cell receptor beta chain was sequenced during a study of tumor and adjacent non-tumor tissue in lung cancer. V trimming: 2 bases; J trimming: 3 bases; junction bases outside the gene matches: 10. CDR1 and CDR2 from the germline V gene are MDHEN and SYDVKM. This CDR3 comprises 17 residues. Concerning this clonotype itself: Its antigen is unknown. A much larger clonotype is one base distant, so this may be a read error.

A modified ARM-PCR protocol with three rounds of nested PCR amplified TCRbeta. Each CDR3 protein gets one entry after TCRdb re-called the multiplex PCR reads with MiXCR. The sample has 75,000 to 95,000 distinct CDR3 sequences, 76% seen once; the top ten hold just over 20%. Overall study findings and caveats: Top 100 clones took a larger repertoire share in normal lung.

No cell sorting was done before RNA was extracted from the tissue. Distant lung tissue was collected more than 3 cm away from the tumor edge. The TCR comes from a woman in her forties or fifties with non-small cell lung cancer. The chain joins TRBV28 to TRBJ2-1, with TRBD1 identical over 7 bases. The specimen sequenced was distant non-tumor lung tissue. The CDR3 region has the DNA TGTGCCAGCAGTTTAGTGGATCTGGGACAGCTCTACAATGAGCAGTTCTTC. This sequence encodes CASSLVDLGQLYNEQFF.